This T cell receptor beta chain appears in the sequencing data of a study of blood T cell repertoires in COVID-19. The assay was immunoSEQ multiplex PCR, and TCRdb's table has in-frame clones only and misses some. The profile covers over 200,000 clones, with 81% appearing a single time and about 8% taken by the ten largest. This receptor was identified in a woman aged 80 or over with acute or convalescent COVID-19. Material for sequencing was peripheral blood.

The CDR3 loop is CASSGQGGRSNQPQHF. The CDR3, as DNA: TGTGCCAGCTCAGGACAGGGAGGACGCAGCAATCAGCCCCAGCATTTT. This chain joins TRBV18 and TRBJ1-5; 8 bases line up with TRBD1. Germline loops: CDR1 KGHSH, CDR2 LQKENI. This CDR3 has 16 residues. The V segment lost 5 bases and the J segment 1 base; nucleotides outside the gene matches: 7.